This entry features one T cell receptor beta chain sequence. Using immunoSEQ multiplex PCR, the repertoire was profiled, and TCRdb retains in-frame clones only, with some absent. In the table there are about 150,000 clones, 85% to 95% of which are singletons. This specimen belongs to a study of T cell responses to AZD1222 COVID-19 vaccine. This CDR3 is built from 15 residues. V lost 5 bases to trimming and J lost 2 bases; unmatched junction nucleotides: 7. Germline V CDR1 and CDR2: SGHNT, YYREEE (reference sequence). This specimen was peripheral blood, taken on day 0 of AZD1222 vaccination. V gene TRBV5-4 combines with J gene TRBJ2-3; TRBD2 matches at 8 bases. The TCR comes from an adult in good health. The CDR3, as DNA: TGTGCCAGCAGGGCAAATAGCGGGGCCACAGATACGCAGTATTTT. Encoded protein: CASRANSGATDTQYF.